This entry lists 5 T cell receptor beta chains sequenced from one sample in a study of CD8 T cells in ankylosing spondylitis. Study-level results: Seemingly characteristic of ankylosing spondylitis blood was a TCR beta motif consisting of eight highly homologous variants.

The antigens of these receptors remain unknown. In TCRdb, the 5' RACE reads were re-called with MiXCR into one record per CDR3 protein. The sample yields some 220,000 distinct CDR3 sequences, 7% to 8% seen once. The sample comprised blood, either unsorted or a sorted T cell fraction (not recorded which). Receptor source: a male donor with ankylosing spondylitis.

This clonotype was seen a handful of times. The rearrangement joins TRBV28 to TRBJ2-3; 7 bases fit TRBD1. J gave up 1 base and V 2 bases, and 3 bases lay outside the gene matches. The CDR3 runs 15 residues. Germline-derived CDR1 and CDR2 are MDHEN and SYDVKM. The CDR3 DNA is TGTGCCAGCAGTTTAGTGACAGGGCGCACAGATACGCAGTATTTT. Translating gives CASSLVTGRTDTQYF.

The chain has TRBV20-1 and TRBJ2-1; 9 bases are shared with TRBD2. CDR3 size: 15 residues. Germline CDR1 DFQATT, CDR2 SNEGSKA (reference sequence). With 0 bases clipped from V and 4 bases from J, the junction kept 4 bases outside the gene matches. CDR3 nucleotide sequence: TGCAGTGCTAGAGATATGGGACTAGCTTACAATGAGCAGTTCTTC. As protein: CSARDMGLAYNEQFF.

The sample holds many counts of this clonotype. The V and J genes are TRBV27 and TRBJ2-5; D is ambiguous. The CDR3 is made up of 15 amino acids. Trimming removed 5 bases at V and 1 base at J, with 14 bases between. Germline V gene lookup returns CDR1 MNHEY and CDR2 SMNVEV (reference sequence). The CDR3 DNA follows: TGTGCCAGCAGTCCCACCCATGGCCTCCAAGAGACCCAGTACTTC. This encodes CASSPTHGLQETQYF.

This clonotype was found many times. CDR3 DNA: TGTGCCAGCAGAATCCAGGGGATAGCTGAAGCTTTCTTT. Encoded protein: CASRIQGIAEAFF. The chain has TRBV28 and TRBJ1-1, with D perhaps TRBD1 (6 bases). The germline CDR1 and CDR2 sequences are MDHEN and SYDVKM. The CDR3 spans 13 residues. V was clipped by 6 bases and J by 6 bases, with 14 bases between them.

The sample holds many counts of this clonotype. In nucleotides, the CDR3 is TGTGCCAGCAGCCCATGGGCTAGCCATAACACCGGGGAGCTGTTTTTT. Translated: CASSPWASHNTGELFF. V is TRBV11-1 and J is TRBJ2-2; D may be TRBD2 (5 bases). The CDR3 sequence is 16 residues long. Per germline, CDR1 SGHAT and CDR2 FQDESV (reference sequence). Trimming stripped 5 bases from V and 2 bases from J, with 15 bases between.